This T cell receptor (beta chain) was profiled in a study of blood T cell repertoires in COVID-19. Study as a whole: COVID-19 samples collected from the United States, Italy and Spain covered acute and convalescent phases. Sources were T cells, B-cell-depleted T cells, or PBMCs; the material itself was cDNA or gDNA.

The authors' processing: Amplification of reference gene primers was used by the study to estimate nucleated cell counts. Measured with immunoSEQ multiplex PCR; TCRdb has only the in-frame clones, and not every one. V, J and clone size derive from that table, while D and trimming were established from the DNA sequence. This table has approximately 250,000 clones, 75% to 85% appearing once. Looked up from germline, CDR1 is SGHRS and CDR2 is YFSETQ. The CDR3 consists of 19 residues. With 3 bases clipped from V and 0 bases from J, the junction kept 16 bases outside the gene matches. The sequenced sample consisted of peripheral blood. This receptor was identified in a man aged 35 to 55 who had recovered from COVID-19. This chain uses TRBV5-1 with TRBJ1-1; 8 bases are a match to TRBD1. The CDR3 sequence: CASSWRITGGSTLNTEAFF. The DNA of the CDR3 is TGCGCCAGCAGCTGGCGGATTACAGGGGGATCGACCTTGAACACTGAAGCTTTCTTT.